The 15 T cell receptor beta chains presented below share a single source sample, sequenced in a study of T cell responses to AZD1222 COVID-19 vaccine. Some clones are missing from TCRdb's copy, which holds only in-frame ones; the method was immunoSEQ multiplex PCR. The repertoire includes 65,000 to 75,000 clones, around four fifths of them detected once, and approximately 21% sits in the top ten. Sequenced here: peripheral blood, sampled on day 0 of AZD1222 vaccination. These receptors were obtained from an adult in good health.

V is TRBV6-2 or TRBV6-3 and J is TRBJ2-1; D is ambiguous. This CDR3 has 12 amino acids. Trimming shortened V by 2 bases and J by 7 bases, and 6 bases separated the two germline ends. Germline CDR1 and CDR2: MNHEY and SVGEGT. CDR3 bases: TGTGCCAGCAGTTACCTGGGAAATGAGCAGTTCTTC. This encodes CASSYLGNEQFF.

This chain links TRBV18 with TRBJ2-7; a weak D match, TRBD2 (6 bases). The germline V gene encodes CDR1 KGHSH and CDR2 LQKENI. Deletions cut 6 bases from V and 6 bases from J, with 12 bases between. This CDR3 is 12 amino acids long. The CDR3 sequence: CASSTRGLEQYF. The CDR3 DNA sequence: TGTGCCAGCTCGACTAGGGGACTCGAGCAGTACTTC. Full variable domain (rest looked up from reference TRBV18 and TRBJ2-7): NAGVMQNPRHLVRRRGQEARLRCSPMKGHSHVYWYRQLPEEGLKFMVYLQKENIIDESGMPKERFSAEFPKEGPSILRIQQVVRGDSAAYFCASSTRGLEQYFGPGTRLTVT.

The V call is TRBV24-1, the J call TRBJ1-1; no clear D gene. V shed 4 bases and J shed 8 bases, with 13 bases lying between them. CDR3 length: 13 residues. Germline CDR1 reads KGHDR; CDR2 reads SFDVKD. The CDR3 protein is CATSEGSDMEAFF. The CDR3 DNA is TGTGCCACCAGTGAAGGATCAGATATGGAAGCTTTCTTT.

The chain recombines TRBV27 with TRBJ1-1; TRBD1 matches 10 bases. Germline V gene data show CDR1 as MNHEY and CDR2 as SMNVEV (reference sequence). The V gene end was trimmed by 6 bases and the J gene end by 0 bases; junction bases not matched to a gene: 4. The CDR3 is 15 amino acids. The CDR3 DNA reads as TGTGCCAGCAGGCCGGACAGGGGGTTGAACACTGAAGCTTTCTTT. It yields the protein CASRPDRGLNTEAFF.

The chain combines TRBV19 with TRBJ2-3; 7 nucleotides agree with TRBD1. The trim removed 6 bases at V and 3 bases at J, leaving 3 bases unmatched. The germline gives CDR1 LNHDA, CDR2 SQIVND (reference sequence). This CDR3 is built from 13 residues. CDR3 in amino acids: CASSTQGTDTQYF. The CDR3 DNA follows: TGTGCCAGTAGCACACAGGGGACAGATACGCAGTATTTT.

This sequence joins TRBV4-3 and TRBJ1-2; tentatively, D is TRBD1 (6 bases). V gave up 2 bases and J gave up 8 bases, with 9 bases separating them. Germline lookup yields CDR1 LGHNA and CDR2 YSLEER. The CDR3 length is 12 residues. In DNA form, the CDR3 reads TGCGCCAGCAGCCAACACAGGGAGGGCTACACCTTC. This encodes CASSQHREGYTF.

This chain links TRBV30 with TRBJ1-1, with D possibly being TRBD1 (5 bases). The CDR3 is 12 residues long. The germline V gene has CDR1 GTSNPN and CDR2 SVGIG (reference sequence). The V end lost 0 bases, the J end lost 10 bases, and 12 bases lay between the germline ends. CDR3 sequence (DNA): TGTGCCTGGAGTGTACAAGGGGTGGTAGCTTTCTTT. It encodes CAWSVQGVVAFF.

The chain is built from TRBV6-5 and TRBJ2-5; TRBD2 agrees at 9 bases. The CDR3 runs 15 residues. The germline gives CDR1 MNHEY, CDR2 SVGAGI. With V trimmed by 0 bases and J by 5 bases, 4 bases remained unmatched. CDR3: CASSYSASGVETQYF. The CDR3 coding sequence is TGTGCCAGCAGTTACTCGGCTAGCGGGGTGGAGACCCAGTACTTC.

This clone was detected a few times. V and J are TRBV27 and TRBJ2-1; no definite D call. Between the trimmed V and J ends, which lost 2 bases and 5 bases, there was a span of 4 bases. Germline CDR1 and CDR2: MNHEY and SMNVEV (reference sequence). The CDR3 loop spans 12 amino acids. The CDR3 region has the DNA TGTGCCAGCAGTTTAGCTAACAATGAGCAGTTCTTC. Its translation is CASSLANNEQFF.

This clone was found a few times. The J gene is TRBJ2-3, the V gene TRBV5-1, with D hard to call. Germline assignment: CDR1 SGHRS and CDR2 YFSETQ. The CDR3 runs to 15 residues. V lost 0 bases and J lost 2, with 10 bases in between. CDR3 protein: CASSLASALTDTQYF. The DNA for the CDR3 is TGCGCCAGCAGCTTGGCGAGCGCCCTCACAGATACGCAGTATTTT.

A few counts support this clone. V gene TRBV27 combines with J gene TRBJ1-3; 8 nucleotides match TRBD1. V gave up 8 bases and J gave up 0 bases; unmatched junction bases: 6. CDR3 size: 15 residues. Germline loops: CDR1 MNHEY, CDR2 SMNVEV (reference sequence). In DNA form, the CDR3 reads TGTGCCAGCGGTAATGGACAGGGCTCTGGAAACACCATATATTTT. Its translation: CASGNGQGSGNTIYF.

Written as DNA, the CDR3 is TGTGCCAGCAGTTACGCGTCAGCGAATCAGCCCCAGCATTTT. Its protein product is CASSYASANQPQHF. The J gene is TRBJ1-5, the V gene TRBV6-2 or TRBV6-3, with D unclear. Germline assignment: CDR1 MNHEY and CDR2 SVGEGT. V was pared by 2 bases and J by 4 bases, with 9 bases between. There are 14 residues in the CDR3.

V is TRBV6-2 or TRBV6-3 and J is TRBJ1-2, with D unclear. Germline V gene sequence: CDR1 MNHEY, CDR2 SVGEGT. V was pared by 4 bases and J by 7 bases, with 22 bases between. CDR3 size: 16 residues. The DNA of the CDR3 is TGTGCCAGCAGTTCTCCCGGCTGGGGATGGGTGCGTGGCTACACCTTC. It translates to CASSSPGWGWVRGYTF.

The table lists this clone with a few counts. Here the CDR3 DNA reads TGTGCCAGCAGTCGGCGCCGGAGGGGGAGCAATCAGCCCCAGCATTTT. Protein product: CASSRRRRGSNQPQHF. The chain recombines TRBV28 with TRBJ1-5, with TRBD1 as a possible D gene (6 bases). CDR1 is MDHEN and CDR2 is SYDVKM in the germline V gene. This CDR3 has 16 residues. Trimming shortened V by 5 bases and J by 1 base, and 15 bases separated the two germline ends.

The chain couples TRBV19 to TRBJ1-2; TRBD1 aligns across 9 bases. CDR3 size: 15 residues. V shed 5 bases, J shed 7 bases, and the junction held 11 bases outside the gene matches. From germline, CDR1 is LNHDA and CDR2 SQIVND (reference sequence). The DNA of the CDR3 is TGTGCCAGTAGTCCCCGCAGACAGGGGGGTAGTGGCTACACCTTC. This translates into CASSPRRQGGSGYTF.